These T cell receptor beta chains were read from a single sample in a study of technical replicates of blood from a handful of donors. The data were produced by immunoSEQ multiplex PCR, yet TCRdb's version contains in-frame clones alone and is incomplete. The repertoire holds more than 70,000 clones, with roughly 97% as singletons. The sample taken for sequencing was T cells isolated from PBMCs. The receptors stem from a human donor in good health. Both conserved end residues are part of each CDR3. D genes are given only for firm matches. Some rows have no size entry. The others give once, few or many, or a class for an expanded clone.

TRBD1 TRBJ1-2 NA TRBV19 TGTGCCAGTACCCTGGCAGGGGGCTATGGCTACACCTTC CASTLAGGYGYTF
TRBD2 TRBJ2-5 once TRBV10-3 TGTGCCATCAGTGACGTCGGGGGGGAGACCCAGTACTTC CAISDVGGETQYF
NA TRBJ2-3 NA TRBV5-1 TGCGCCAGCAGCCTGAATCTAGCCAATCAAGGGGATACGCAGTATTTT CASSLNLANQGDTQYF
TRBD1 TRBJ1-5 once TRBV30 TGTGCCTGGTCGGGACAGGGGGATCAGCCCCAGCATTTT CAWSGQGDQPQHF
TRBD1 TRBJ2-3 NA TRBV7-9 TGTGCCAGCAGCGCAAGATTACGGACAGGGCCCACAGATACGCAGTATTTT CASSARLRTGPTDTQYF
NA TRBJ2-7 NA TRBV11-2 TGTGCCAGCAGCTTGGCCACAGAGTACGAGCAGTACTTC CASSLATEYEQYF
TRBD1 TRBJ1-5 NA TRBV5-1 TGCGCCAGCAGCGGACAGGGCCCGTATCAGCCCCAGCATTTT CASSGQGPYQPQHF
TRBD2 TRBJ2-7 NA TRBV30 TGTGCCTGGAGTACTAGCGGGGGGGGATACGAGCAGTACTTC CAWSTSGGGYEQYF
NA TRBJ1-1 NA TRBV15 TGTGCCACCAGCAGAGCCTCAGGGGTTAACACTGAAGCTTTCTTT CATSRASGVNTEAFF
NA TRBJ1-1 NA TRBV4-1 TGCGCCAGCAGCCTGAGAAGCGGGGCCAGGGAAGCTTTCTTT CASSLRSGAREAFF
TRBD2 TRBJ2-5 NA TRBV6-4 TGTGCCAGCAGTGCGGGAGGGCCGAGGCAGACCCAGTACTTC CASSAGGPRQTQYF